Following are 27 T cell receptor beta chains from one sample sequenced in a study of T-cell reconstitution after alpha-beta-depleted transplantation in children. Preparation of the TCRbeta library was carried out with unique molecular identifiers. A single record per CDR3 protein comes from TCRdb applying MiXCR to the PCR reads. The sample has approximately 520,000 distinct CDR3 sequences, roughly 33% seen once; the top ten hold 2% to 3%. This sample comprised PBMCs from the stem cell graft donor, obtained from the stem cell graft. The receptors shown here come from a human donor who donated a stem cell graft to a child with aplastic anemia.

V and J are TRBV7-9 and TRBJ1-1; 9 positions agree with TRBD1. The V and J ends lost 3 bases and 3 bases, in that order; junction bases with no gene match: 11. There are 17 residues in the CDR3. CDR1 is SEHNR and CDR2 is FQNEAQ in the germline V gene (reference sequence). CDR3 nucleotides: TGTGCCAGCAGCTTTAGGGGACAGGGCTCGCTGGACACTGAAGCTTTCTTT. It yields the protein CASSFRGQGSLDTEAFF.

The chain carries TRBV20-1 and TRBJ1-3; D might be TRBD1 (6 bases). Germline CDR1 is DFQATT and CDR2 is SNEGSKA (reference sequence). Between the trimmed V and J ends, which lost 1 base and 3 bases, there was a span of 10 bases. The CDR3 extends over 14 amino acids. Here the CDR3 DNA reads TGCAGTGCTAGAGGAGGGGGTAATGGAAACACCATATATTTT. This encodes CSARGGGNGNTIYF.

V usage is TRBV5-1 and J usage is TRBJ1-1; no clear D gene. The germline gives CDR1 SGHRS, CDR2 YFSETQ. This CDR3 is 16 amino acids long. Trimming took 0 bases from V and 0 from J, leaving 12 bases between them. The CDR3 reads CASSLDQGNLNTEAFF. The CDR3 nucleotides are TGCGCCAGCAGCTTGGACCAAGGAAACCTGAACACTGAAGCTTTCTTT.

CDR3 residues: CASSEAGQGGYEQYV. In DNA, the CDR3 is TGTGCCAGCAGTGAAGCGGGACAGGGGGGGTACGAGCAGTACGTC. The V gene is TRBV6-1, the J gene TRBJ2-7, with 11 bases identical to TRBD1. Losses at the gene ends were 0 bases for V and 4 bases for J; bases not matched to a gene: 2. There are 15 residues in the CDR3. Germline CDR1 and CDR2: MNHNS and SASEGT.

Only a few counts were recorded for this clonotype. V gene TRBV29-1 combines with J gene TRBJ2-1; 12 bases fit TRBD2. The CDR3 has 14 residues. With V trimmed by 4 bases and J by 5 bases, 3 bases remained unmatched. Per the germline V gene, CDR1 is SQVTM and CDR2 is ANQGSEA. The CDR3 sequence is CSVGLAGANNEQFF. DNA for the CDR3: TGCAGCGTTGGACTAGCGGGGGCAAACAATGAGCAGTTCTTC.

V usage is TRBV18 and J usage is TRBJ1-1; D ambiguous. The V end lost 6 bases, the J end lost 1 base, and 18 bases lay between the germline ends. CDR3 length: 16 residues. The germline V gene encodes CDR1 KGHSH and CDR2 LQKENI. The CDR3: CASSHLNRGPNTEAFF. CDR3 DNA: TGTGCCAGCTCCCATCTAAACCGGGGTCCGAACACTGAAGCTTTCTTT. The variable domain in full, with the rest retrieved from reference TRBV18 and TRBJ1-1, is NAGVMQNPRHLVRRRGQEARLRCSPMKGHSHVYWYRQLPEEGLKFMVYLQKENIIDESGMPKERFSAEFPKEGPSILRIQQVVRGDSAAYFCASSHLNRGPNTEAFFGQGTRLTVV.

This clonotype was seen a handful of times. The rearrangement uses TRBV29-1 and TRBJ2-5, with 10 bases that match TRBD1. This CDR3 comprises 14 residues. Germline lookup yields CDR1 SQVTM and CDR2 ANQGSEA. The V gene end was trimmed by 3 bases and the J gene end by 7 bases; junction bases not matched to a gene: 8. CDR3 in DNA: TGCAGCGTTGAGGGTGACAGGGGGCGTGGGACCCAGTACTTC. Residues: CSVEGDRGRGTQYF. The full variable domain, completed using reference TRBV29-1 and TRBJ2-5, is SAVISQKPSRDICQRGTSLTIQCQVDSQVTMMFWYRQQPGQSLTLIATANQGSEATYESGFVIDKFPISRPNLTFSTLTVSNMSPEDSSIYLCSVEGDRGRGTQYFGPGTRLLVL.

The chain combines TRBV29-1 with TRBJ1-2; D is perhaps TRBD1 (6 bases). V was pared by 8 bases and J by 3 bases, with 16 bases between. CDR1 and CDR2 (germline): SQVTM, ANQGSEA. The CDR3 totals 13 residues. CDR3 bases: TGCAGCTTTCGAGAGGGGGGCGACTATGGCTACACCTTC. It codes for CSFREGGDYGYTF.

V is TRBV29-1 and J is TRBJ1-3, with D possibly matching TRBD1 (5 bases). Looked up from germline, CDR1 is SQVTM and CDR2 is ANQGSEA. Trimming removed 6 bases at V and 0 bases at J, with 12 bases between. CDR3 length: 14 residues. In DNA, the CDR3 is TGCAGCGTGGGTACAGGCGACTCTGGAAACACCATATATTTT. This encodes CSVGTGDSGNTIYF.

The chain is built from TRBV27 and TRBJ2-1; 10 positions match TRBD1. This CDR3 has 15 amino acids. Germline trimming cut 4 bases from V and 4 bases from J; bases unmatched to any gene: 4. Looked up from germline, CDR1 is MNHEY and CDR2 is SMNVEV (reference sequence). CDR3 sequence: CASSSGTGEYNEQFF. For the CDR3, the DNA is TGTGCCAGCAGTTCAGGGACAGGGGAATACAATGAGCAGTTCTTC.

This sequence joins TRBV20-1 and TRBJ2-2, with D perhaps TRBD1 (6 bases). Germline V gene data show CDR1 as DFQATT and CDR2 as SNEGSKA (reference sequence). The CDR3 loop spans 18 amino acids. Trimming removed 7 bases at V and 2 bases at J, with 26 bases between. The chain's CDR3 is CSVTPGHRSTLNTGELFF. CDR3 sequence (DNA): TGCAGTGTTACCCCGGGACATAGATCTACGCTTAACACCGGGGAGCTGTTTTTT.

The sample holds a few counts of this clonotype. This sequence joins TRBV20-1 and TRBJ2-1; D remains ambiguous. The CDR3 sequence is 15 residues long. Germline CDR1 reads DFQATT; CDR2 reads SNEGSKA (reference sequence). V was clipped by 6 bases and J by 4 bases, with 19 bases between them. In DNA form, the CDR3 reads TGCAGTGCACCGGGTTCCCTGGGCCTTTACAATGAGCAGTTCTTC. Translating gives CSAPGSLGLYNEQFF.

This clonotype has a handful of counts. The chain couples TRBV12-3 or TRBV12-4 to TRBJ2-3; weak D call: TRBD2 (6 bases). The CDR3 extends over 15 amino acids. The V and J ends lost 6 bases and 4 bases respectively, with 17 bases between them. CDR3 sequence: CASSPGGLPPDTQYF. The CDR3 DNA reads TGTGCCAGCAGCCCCGGAGGACTACCTCCAGATACGCAGTATTTT.

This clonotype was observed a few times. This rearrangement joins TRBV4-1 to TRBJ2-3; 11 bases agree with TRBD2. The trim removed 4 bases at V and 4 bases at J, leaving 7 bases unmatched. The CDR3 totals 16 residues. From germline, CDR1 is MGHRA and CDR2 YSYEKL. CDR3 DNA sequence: TGCGCCAGCAGCCTACGACTAGCGGGATTACCAGATACGCAGTATTTT. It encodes CASSLRLAGLPDTQYF.

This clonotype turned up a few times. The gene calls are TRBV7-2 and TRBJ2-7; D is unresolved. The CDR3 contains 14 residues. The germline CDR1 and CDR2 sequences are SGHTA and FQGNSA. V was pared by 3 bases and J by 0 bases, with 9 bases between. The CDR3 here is CASSFYGDSYEQYF. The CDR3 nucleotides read TGTGCCAGCAGCTTCTACGGCGACTCCTACGAGCAGTACTTC.

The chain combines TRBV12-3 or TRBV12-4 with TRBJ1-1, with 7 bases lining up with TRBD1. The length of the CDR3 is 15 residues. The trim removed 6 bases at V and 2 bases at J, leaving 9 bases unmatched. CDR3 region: CASRRQGQVNTEAFF. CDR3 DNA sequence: TGTGCCAGCAGGAGACAAGGACAGGTTAACACTGAAGCTTTCTTT.

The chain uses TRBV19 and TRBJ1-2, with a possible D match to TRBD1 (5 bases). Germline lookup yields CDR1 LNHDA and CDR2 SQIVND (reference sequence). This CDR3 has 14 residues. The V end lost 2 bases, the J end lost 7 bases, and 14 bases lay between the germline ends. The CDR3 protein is CASSIPRGDSGYTF. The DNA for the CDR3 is TGTGCCAGTAGTATACCGAGGGGCGACTCTGGCTACACCTTC.

The CDR3, as DNA: TGTGCCAGCAGCTTATTACTTACGCTGGCGAGCGAGCAGTACGTC. It translates to CASSLLLTLASEQYV. The chain combines TRBV7-9 with TRBJ2-7, with D uncertain. Trimming left V 2 bases short and J 6 bases short, with 17 bases between. Germline-derived CDR1 and CDR2 are SEHNR and FQNEAQ (reference sequence). This CDR3 has 15 amino acids.

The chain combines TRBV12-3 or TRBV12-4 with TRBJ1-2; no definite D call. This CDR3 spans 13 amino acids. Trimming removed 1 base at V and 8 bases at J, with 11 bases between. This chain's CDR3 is CASSLEREGGYTF. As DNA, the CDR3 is TGTGCCAGCAGTTTAGAAAGGGAGGGCGGCTACACCTTC.

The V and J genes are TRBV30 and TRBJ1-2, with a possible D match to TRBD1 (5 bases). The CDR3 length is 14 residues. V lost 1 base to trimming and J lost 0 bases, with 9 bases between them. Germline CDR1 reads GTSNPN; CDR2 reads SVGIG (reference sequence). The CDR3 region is CAWSDRGSNYGYTF. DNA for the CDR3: TGTGCCTGGAGTGACCGGGGGTCTAACTATGGCTACACCTTC.

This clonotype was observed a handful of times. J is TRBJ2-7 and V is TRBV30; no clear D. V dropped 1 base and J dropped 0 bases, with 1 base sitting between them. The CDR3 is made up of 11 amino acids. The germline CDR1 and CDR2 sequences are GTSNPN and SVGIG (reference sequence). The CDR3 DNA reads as TGTGCCTGGAGTGGCTCCTACGAGCAGTACGTC. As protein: CAWSGSYEQYV.

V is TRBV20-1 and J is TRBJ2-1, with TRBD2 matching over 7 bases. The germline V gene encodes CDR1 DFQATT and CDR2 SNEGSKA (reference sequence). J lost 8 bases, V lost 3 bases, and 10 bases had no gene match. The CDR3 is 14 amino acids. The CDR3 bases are TGCAGTGCTAGGTCTGCGGGAGCTCAGTATGAGCAGTTCTTC. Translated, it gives CSARSAGAQYEQFF.

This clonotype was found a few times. CDR3 amino acids: CASSPAGVGNQPQHF. In DNA, the CDR3 is TGTGCCAGCTCACCTGCCGGGGTTGGCAATCAGCCCCAGCATTTT. The genes are TRBV18 and TRBJ1-5; no clear D gene. CDR3 size: 15 residues. Germline CDR1 reads KGHSH; CDR2 reads LQKENI. Trimming cost V 3 bases and J 2 bases, with 11 bases left between them.

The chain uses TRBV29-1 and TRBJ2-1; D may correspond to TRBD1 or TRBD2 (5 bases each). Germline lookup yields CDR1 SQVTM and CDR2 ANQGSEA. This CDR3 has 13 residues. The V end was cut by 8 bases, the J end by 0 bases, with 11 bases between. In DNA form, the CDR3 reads TGCAGCTTTAGGGACGGCTCCTACAATGAGCAGTTCTTC. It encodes CSFRDGSYNEQFF.

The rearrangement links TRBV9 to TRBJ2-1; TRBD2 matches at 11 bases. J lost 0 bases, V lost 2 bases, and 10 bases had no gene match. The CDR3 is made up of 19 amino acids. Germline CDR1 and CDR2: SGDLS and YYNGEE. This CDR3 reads CASSVKTSGEGSSYNEQFF. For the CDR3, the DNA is TGTGCCAGCAGCGTGAAGACTAGCGGGGAAGGAAGCTCCTACAATGAGCAGTTCTTC.

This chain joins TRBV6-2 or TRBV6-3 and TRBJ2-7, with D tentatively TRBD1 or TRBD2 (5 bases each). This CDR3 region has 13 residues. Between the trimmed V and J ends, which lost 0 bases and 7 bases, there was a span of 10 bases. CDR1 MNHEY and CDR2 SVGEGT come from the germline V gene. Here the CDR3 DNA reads TGTGCCAGCAGTTACTCGGGGACGAGGGAGCAGTACGTC. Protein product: CASSYSGTREQYV.

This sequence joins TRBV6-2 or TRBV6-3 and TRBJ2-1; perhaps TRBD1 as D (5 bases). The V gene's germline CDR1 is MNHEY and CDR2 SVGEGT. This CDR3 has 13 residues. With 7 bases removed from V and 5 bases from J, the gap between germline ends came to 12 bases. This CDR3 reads CASNSLGHNEQFF. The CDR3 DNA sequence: TGTGCCAGCAATTCCCTGGGGCACAATGAGCAGTTCTTC.